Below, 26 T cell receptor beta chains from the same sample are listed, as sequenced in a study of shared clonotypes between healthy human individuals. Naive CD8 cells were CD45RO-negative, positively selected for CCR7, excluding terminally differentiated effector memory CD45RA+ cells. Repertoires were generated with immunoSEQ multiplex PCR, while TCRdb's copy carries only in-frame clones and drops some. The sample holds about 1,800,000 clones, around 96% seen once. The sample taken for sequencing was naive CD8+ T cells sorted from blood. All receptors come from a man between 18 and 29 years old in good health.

The CDR3 coding sequence is TGTGCCAGCAGCTTAGACATGCCTCTCTCTGGAAACACCATATATTTT. This sequence encodes CASSLDMPLSGNTIYF. The chain employs TRBV13 and TRBJ1-3, with unresolved D. V was clipped by 1 base and J by 0 bases, with 10 bases between them. This CDR3 contains 16 residues. The germline CDR1 and CDR2 sequences are PRHDT and FYEKMQ (reference sequence).

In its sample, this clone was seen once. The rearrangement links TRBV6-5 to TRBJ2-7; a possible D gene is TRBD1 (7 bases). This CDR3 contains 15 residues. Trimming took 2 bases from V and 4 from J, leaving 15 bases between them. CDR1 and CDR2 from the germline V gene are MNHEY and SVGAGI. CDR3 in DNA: TGTGCCAGCAGTTACGGGGGGACAGAAGCGTACGAGCAGTACTTC. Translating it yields CASSYGGTEAYEQYF.

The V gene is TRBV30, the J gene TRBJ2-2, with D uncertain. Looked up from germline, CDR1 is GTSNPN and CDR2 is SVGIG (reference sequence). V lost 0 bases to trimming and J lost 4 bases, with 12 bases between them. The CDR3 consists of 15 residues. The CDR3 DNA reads TGTGCCTGGAGTGTATTGGTAGGAAGCACCGGGGAGCTGTTTTTT. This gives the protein CAWSVLVGSTGELFF.

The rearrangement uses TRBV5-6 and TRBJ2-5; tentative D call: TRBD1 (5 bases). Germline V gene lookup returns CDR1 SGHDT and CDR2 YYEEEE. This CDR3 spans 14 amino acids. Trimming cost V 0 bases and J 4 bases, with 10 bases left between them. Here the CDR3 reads CASSLEIQGETQYF. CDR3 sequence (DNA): TGTGCCAGCAGCTTGGAGATCCAGGGAGAGACCCAGTACTTC. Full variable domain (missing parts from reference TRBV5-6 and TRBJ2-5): DAGVTQSPTHLIKTRGQQVTLRCSPKSGHDTVSWYQQALGQGPQFIFQYYEEEERQRGNFPDRFSGHQFPNYSSELNVNALLLGDSALYLCASSLEIQGETQYFGPGTRLLVL.

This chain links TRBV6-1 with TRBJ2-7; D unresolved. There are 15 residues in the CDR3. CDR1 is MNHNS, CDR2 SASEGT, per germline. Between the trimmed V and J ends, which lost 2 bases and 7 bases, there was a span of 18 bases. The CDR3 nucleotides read TGTGCCAGCAGTGAATGGCAGGCCCAATCTGGGGAGCAGTACTTC. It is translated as CASSEWQAQSGEQYF.

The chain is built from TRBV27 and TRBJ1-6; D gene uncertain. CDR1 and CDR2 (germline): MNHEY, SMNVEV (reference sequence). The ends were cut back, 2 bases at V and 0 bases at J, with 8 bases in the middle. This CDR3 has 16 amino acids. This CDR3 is CASSLGESSYNSPLHF. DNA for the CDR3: TGTGCCAGCAGTTTAGGGGAGAGCTCCTATAATTCACCCCTCCACTTT.

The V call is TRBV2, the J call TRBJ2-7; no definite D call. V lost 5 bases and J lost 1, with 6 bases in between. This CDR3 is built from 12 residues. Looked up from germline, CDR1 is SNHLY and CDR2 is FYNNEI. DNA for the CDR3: TGTGCCAGCAGTTTTGAATCCTACGAGCAGTACTTC. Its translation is CASSFESYEQYF.

The CDR3 DNA reads as TGTGCCACCAGCCTCAGGGGGGCCTACGAGCAGTACTTC. Its translation: CATSLRGAYEQYF. The chain uses TRBV15 and TRBJ2-7; D might be TRBD1 (7 bases). Germline-derived CDR1 and CDR2 are LNHNV and YYDKDF (reference sequence). The CDR3 extends over 13 amino acids. V lost 5 bases to trimming and J lost 2 bases, with 10 bases between them.

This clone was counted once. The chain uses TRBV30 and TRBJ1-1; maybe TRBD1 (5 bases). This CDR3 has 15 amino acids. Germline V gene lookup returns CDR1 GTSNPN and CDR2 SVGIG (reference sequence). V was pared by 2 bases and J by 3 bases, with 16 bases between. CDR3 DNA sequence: TGTGCCTGGAGTCCGTTTCAGGGTGTGTACACTGAAGCTTTCTTT. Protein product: CAWSPFQGVYTEAFF.

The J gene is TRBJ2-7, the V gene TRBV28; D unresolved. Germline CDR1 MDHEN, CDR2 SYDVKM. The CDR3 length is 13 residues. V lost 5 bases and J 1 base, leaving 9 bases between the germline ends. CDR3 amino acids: CASSASMSYEQYF. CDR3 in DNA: TGTGCCAGCAGTGCTTCAATGTCCTACGAGCAGTACTTC.

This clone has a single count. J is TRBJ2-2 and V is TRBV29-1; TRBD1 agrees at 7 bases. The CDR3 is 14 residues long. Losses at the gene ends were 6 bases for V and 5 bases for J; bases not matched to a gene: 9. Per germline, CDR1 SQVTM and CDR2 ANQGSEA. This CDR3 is CSVRQGIVTGELFF. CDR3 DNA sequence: TGCAGCGTACGACAGGGCATCGTGACCGGGGAGCTGTTTTTT.

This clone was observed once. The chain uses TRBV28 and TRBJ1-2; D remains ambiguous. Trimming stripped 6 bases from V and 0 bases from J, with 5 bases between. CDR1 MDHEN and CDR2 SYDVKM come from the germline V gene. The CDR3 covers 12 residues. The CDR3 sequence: CASRDPNYGYTF. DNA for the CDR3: TGTGCCAGCAGAGATCCTAACTATGGCTACACCTTC.

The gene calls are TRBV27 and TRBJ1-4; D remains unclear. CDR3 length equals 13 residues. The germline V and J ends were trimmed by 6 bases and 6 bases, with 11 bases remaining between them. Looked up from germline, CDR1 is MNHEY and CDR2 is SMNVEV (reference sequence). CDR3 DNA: TGTGCCAGCAGAGCATACCCCGATGAAAAACTGTTTTTT. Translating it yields CASRAYPDEKLFF. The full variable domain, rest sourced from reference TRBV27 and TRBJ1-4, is EAQVTQNPRYLITVTGKKLTVTCSQNMNHEYMSWYRQDPGLGLRQIYYSMNVEVTDKGDVPEGYKVSRKEKRNFPLILESPSPNQTSLYFCASRAYPDEKLFFGSGTQLSVL.

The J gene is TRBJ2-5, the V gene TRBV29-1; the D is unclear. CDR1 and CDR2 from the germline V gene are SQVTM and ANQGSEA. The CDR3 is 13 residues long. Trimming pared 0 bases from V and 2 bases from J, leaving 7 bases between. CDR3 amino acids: CSVEDWSQETQYF. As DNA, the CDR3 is TGCAGCGTTGAAGATTGGAGTCAAGAGACCCAGTACTTC. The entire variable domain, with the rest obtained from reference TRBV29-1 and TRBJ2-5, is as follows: SAVISQKPSRDICQRGTSLTIQCQVDSQVTMMFWYRQQPGQSLTLIATANQGSEATYESGFVIDKFPISRPNLTFSTLTVSNMSPEDSSIYLCSVEDWSQETQYFGPGTRLLVL.

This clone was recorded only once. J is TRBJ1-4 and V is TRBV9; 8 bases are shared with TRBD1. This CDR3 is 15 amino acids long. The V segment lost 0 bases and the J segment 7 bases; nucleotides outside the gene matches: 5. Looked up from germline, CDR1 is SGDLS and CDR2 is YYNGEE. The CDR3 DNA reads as TGTGCCAGCAGCGTAGGGACAGGGCGCGGTGAAAAACTGTTTTTT. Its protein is CASSVGTGRGEKLFF.

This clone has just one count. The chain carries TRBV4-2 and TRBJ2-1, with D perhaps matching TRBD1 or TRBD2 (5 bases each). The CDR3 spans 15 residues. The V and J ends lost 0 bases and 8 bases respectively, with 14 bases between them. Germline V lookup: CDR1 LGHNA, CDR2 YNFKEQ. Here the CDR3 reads CASSQELGDVHEQFF. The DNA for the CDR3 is TGTGCCAGCAGCCAAGAATTAGGGGACGTGCATGAGCAGTTCTTC.

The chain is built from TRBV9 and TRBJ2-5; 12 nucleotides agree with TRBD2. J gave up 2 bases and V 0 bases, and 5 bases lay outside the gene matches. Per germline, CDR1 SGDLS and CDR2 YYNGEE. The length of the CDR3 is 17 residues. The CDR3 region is CASSVGTSGGLQETQYF. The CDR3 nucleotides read TGTGCCAGCAGCGTAGGAACTAGCGGGGGGCTTCAAGAGACCCAGTACTTC. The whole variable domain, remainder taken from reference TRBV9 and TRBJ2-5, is DSGVTQTPKHLITATGQRVTLRCSPRSGDLSVYWYQQSLDQGLQFLIQYYNGEERAKGNILERFSAQQFPDLHSELNLSSLELGDSALYFCASSVGTSGGLQETQYFGPGTRLLVL.

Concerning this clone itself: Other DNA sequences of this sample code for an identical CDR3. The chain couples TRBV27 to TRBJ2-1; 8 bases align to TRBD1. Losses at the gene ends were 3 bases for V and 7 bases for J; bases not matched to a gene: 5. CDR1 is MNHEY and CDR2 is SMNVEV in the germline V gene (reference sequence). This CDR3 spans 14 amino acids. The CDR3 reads CASSLQGAYNEQFF. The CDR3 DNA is TGTGCCAGCAGTTTGCAGGGGGCGTATAATGAGCAGTTCTTC.

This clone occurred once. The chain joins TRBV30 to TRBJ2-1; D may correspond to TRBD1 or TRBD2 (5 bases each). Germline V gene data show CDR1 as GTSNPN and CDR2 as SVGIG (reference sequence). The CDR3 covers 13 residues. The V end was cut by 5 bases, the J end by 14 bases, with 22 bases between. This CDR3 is CAWEGMFLDRKFF. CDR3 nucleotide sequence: TGTGCCTGGGAGGGGATGTTCCTCGATCGGAAGTTCTTC.

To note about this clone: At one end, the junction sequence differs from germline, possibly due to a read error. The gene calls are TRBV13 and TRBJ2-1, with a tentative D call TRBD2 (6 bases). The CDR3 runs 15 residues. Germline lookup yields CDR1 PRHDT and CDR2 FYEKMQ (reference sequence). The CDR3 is CASSFAGTRTHYTVF. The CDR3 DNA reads TGTGCCAGCAGCTTCGCGGGAACTAGAACCCATTACACGGTCTTC.

The CDR3 sequence is CASSEPPYEQYF. The CDR3, as DNA: TGTGCCAGCAGCGAGCCTCCCTACGAGCAGTACTTC. The rearrangement links TRBV5-5 to TRBJ2-7; D not resolved. Trimming removed 4 bases at V and 2 bases at J, with 7 bases between. CDR1 and CDR2 from the germline V gene are SGHKS and YYEKEE (reference sequence). The CDR3 length is 12 residues. Full variable domain (missing parts from reference TRBV5-5 and TRBJ2-7): DAGVTQSPTHLIKTRGQQVTLRCSPISGHKSVSWYQQVLGQGPQFIFQYYEKEERGRGNFPDRFSARQFPNYSSELNVNALLLGDSALYLCASSEPPYEQYFGPGTRLTVT.

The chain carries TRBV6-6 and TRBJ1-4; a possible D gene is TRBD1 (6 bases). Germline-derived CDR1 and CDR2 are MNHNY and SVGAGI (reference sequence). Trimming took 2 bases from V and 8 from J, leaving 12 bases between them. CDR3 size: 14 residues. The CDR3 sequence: CASSYRGFEEKLFF. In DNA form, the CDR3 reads TGTGCCAGCAGTTACAGGGGGTTCGAGGAAAAACTGTTTTTT.

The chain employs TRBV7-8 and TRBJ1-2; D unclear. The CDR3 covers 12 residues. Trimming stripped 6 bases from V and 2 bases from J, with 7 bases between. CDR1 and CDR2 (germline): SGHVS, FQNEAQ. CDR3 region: CASSNNNYGYTF. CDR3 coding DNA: TGTGCCAGCAGTAACAACAACTATGGCTACACCTTC.

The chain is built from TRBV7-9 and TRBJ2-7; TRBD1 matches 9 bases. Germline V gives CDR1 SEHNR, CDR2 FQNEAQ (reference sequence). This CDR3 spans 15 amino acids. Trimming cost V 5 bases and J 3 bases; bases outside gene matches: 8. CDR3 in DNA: TGTGCCAGCAGCCCCGGACAGGGGACTTACTACGAGCAGTACTTC. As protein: CASSPGQGTYYEQYF.

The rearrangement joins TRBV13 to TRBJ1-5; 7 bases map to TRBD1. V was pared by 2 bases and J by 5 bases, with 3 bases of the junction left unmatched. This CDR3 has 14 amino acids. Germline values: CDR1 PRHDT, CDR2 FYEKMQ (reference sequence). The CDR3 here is CASSLRGTDQPQHF. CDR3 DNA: TGTGCCAGCAGCTTAAGGGGGACAGATCAGCCCCAGCATTTT.

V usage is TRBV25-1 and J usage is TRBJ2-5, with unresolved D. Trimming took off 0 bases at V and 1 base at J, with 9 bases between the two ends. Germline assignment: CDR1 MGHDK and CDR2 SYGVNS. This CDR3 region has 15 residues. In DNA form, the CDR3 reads TGTGCCAGCAGTGAATACGTATGGGGCCAAGAGACCCAGTACTTC. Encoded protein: CASSEYVWGQETQYF. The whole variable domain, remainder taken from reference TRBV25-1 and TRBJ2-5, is EADIYQTPRYLVIGTGKKITLECSQTMGHDKMYWYQQDPGMELHLIHYSYGVNSTEKGDLSSESTVSRIRTEHFPLTLESARPSHTSQYLCASSEYVWGQETQYFGPGTRLLVL.